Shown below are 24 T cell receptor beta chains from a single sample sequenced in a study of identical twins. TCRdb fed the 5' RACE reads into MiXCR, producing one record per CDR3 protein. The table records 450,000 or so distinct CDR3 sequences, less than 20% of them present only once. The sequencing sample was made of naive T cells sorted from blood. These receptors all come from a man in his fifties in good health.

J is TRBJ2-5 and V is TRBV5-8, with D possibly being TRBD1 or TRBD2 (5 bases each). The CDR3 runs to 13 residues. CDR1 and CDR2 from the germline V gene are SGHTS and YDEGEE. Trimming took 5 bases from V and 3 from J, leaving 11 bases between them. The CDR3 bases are TGTGCCAGCAGTAGGGACGCTGAAGAGACCCAGTACTTC. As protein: CASSRDAEETQYF.

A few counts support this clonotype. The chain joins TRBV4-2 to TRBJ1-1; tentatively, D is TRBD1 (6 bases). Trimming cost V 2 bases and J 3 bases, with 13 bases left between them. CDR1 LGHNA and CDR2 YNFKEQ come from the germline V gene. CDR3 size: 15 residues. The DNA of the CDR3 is TGTGCCAGCAGCCAATATGGGGGGCTCGACACTGAAGCTTTCTTT. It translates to CASSQYGGLDTEAFF.

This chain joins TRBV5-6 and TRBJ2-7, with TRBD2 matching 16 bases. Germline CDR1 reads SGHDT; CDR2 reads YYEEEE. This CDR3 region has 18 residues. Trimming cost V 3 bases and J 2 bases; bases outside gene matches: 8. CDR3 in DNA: TGTGCCAGCAGCTCGGTACCCGGGACTAGCGGGAGGGCCTACGAGCAGTACTTC. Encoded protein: CASSSVPGTSGRAYEQYF.

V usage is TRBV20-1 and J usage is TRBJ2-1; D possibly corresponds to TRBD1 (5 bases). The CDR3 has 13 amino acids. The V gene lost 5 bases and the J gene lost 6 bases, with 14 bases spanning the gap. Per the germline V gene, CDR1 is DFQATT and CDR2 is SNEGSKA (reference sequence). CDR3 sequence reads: CSAWQGLSNEQFF. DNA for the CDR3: TGCAGTGCTTGGCAGGGTCTAAGCAATGAGCAGTTCTTC.

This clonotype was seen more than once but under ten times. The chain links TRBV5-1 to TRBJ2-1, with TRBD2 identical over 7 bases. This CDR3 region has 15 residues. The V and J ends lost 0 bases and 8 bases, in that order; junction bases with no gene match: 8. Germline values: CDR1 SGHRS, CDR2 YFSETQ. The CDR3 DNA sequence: TGCGCCAGCAGCTTGGAAAACGGGGGGACGGATGAGCAGTTCTTC. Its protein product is CASSLENGGTDEQFF.

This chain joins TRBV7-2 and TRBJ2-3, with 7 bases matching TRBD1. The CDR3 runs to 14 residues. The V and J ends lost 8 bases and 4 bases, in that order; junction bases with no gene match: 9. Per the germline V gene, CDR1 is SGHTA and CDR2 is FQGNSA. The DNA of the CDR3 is TGTGCCAGCCTTGCCGGGACAGACGCAGATACGCAGTATTTT. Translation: CASLAGTDADTQYF.

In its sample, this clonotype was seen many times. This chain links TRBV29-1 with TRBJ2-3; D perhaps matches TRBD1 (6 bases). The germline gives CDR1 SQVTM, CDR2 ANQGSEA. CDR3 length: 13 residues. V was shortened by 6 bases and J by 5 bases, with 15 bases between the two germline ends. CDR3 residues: CSVASIRGDTQYF. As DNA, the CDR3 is TGCAGCGTAGCCTCTATCAGGGGAGATACGCAGTATTTT.

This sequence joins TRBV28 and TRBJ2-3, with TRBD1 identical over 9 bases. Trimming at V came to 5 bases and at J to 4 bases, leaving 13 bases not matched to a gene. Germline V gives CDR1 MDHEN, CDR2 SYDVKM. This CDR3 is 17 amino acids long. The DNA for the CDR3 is TGTGCCAGCAGTCCATCCCATCGGACAGGGGTCGCAGATACGCAGTATTTT. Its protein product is CASSPSHRTGVADTQYF.

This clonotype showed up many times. The CDR3 here is CASSLEDRALRNTGELFF. Here the CDR3 DNA reads TGTGCCAGCAGTTTAGAGGACAGGGCCCTAAGGAACACCGGGGAGCTGTTTTTT. V and J are TRBV12-3 or TRBV12-4 and TRBJ2-2; 8 bases match TRBD1. V dropped 1 base and J dropped 1; count of bases not matched to a gene: 8. The CDR3 is 18 amino acids.

In DNA form, the CDR3 reads TGTGCCACCAGATCCCGGAACGGCTCCTACAATGAGCAGTTCTTC. The encoded protein is CATRSRNGSYNEQFF. The chain is built from TRBV24-1 and TRBJ2-1; D is ambiguous. This CDR3 spans 15 amino acids. V was shortened by 7 bases and J by 0 bases, with 12 bases between the two germline ends. The germline gives CDR1 KGHDR, CDR2 SFDVKD.

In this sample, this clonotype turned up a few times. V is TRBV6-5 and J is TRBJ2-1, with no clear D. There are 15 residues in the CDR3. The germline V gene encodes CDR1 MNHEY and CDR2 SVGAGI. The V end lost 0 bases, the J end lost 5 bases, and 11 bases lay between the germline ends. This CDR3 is CASSYSPPTNNEQFF. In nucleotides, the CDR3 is TGTGCCAGCAGTTACTCTCCCCCGACAAACAATGAGCAGTTCTTC.

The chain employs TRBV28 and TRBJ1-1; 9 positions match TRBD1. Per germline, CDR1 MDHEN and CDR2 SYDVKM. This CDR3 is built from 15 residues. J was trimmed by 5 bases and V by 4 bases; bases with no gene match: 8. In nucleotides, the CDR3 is TGTGCCAGCAGTTCCCCCGACAGGGGGGGTACTGAAGCTTTCTTT. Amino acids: CASSSPDRGGTEAFF. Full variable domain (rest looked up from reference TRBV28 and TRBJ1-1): DVKVTQSSRYLVKRTGEKVFLECVQDMDHENMFWYRQDPGLGLRLIYFSYDVKMKEKGDIPEGYSVSREKKERFSLILESASTNQTSMYLCASSSPDRGGTEAFFGQGTRLTVV.

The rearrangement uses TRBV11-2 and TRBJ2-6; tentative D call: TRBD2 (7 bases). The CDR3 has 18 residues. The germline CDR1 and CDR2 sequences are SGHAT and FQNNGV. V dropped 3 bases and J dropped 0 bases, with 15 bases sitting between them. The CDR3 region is CASSFTGLGGSGANVLTF. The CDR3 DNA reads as TGTGCCAGCAGCTTCACCGGACTAGGGGGCTCTGGGGCCAACGTCCTGACTTTC.

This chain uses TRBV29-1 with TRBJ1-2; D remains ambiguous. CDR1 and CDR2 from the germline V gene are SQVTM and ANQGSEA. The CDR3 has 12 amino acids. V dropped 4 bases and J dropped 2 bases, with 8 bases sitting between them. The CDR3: CSVGSQNYGYTF. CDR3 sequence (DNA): TGCAGCGTTGGGTCACAGAACTATGGCTACACCTTC.

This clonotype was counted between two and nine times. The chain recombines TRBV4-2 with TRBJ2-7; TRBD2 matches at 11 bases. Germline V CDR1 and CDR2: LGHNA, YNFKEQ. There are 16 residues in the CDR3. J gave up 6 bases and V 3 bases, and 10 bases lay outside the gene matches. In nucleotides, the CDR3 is TGTGCCAGCAGCCAGACGACTAGCGGGATATCCCCCGAGCAGTACTTC. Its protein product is CASSQTTSGISPEQYF.

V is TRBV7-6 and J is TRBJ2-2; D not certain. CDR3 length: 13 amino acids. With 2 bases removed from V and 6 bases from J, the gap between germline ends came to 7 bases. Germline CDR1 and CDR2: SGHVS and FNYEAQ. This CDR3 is CASSLIRSGELFF. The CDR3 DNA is TGTGCCAGCAGCTTAATCCGGTCCGGGGAGCTGTTTTTT.

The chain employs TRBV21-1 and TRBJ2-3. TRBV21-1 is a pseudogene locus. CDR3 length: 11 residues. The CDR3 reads CASPGCDTQYF. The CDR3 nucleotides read TGTGCCAGCCCAGGATGCGATACGCAGTATTTT.

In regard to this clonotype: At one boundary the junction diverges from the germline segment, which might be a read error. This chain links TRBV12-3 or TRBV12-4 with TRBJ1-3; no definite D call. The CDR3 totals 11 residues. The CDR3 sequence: CASSDRTELKF. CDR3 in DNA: TGTGCCAGCAGCGACCGGACGGAACTGAAATTT.

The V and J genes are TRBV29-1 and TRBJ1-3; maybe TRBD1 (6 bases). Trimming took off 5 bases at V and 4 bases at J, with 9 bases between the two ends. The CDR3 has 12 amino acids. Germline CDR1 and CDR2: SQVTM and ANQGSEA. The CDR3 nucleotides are TGCAGCGTTCAGGGGATCGGAAACACCATATATTTT. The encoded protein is CSVQGIGNTIYF.

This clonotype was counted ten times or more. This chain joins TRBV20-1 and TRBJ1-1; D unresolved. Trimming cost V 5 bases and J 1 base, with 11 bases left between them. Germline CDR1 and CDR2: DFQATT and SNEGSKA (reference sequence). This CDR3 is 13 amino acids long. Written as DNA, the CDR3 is TGCAGTGCTTCCCAAACGACGAACACTGAAGCTTTCTTT. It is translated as CSASQTTNTEAFF.

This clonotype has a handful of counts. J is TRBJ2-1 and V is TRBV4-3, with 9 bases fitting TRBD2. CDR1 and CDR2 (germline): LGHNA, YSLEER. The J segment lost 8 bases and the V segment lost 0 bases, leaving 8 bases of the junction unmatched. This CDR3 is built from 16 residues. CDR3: CASSQDPPGTSYEQFF. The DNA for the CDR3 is TGCGCCAGCAGCCAAGACCCCCCGGGGACTAGCTATGAGCAGTTCTTC.

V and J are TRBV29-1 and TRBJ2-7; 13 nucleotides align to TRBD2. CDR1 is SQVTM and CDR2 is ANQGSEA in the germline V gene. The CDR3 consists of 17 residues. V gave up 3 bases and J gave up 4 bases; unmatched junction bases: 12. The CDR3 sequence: CSVDTGRGLAGAYEQYF. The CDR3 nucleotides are TGCAGCGTTGATACAGGGCGTGGACTAGCGGGAGCTTACGAGCAGTACTTC.

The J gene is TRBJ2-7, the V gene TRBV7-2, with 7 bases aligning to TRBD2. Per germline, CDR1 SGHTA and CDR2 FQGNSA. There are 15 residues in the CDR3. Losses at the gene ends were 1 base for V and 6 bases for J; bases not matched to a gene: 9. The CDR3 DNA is TGTGCCAGCAGCTTAGGCGGGAGTAACGGTGCCGAGCAGTACTTC. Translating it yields CASSLGGSNGAEQYF. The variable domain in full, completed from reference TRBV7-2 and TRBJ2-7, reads GAGVSQSPSNKVTEKGKDVELRCDPISGHTALYWYRQSLGQGLEFLIYFQGNSAPDKSGLPSDRFSAERTGGSVSTLTIQRTQQEDSAVYLCASSLGGSNGAEQYFGPGTRLTVT.

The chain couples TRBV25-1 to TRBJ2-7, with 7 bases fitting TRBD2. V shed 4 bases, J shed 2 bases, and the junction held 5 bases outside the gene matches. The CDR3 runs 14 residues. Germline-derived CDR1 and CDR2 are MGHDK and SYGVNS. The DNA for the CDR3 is TGTGCCAGCAGTGCCCCTAGCGGACCCTACGAGCAGTACTTC. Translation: CASSAPSGPYEQYF.